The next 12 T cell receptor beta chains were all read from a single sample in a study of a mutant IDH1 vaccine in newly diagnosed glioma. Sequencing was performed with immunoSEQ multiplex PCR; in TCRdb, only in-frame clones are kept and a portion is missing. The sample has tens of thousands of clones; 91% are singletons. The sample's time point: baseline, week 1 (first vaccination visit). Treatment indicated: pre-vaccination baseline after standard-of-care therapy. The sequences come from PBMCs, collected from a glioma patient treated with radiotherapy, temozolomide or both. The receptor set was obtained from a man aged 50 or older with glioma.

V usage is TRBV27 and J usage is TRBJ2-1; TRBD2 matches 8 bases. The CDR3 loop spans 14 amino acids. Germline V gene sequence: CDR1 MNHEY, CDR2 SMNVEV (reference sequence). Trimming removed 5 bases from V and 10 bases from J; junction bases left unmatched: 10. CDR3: CASSPRVSGNEQFF. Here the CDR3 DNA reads TGTGCCAGCAGTCCCCGCGTTAGCGGGAACGAGCAGTTCTTC.

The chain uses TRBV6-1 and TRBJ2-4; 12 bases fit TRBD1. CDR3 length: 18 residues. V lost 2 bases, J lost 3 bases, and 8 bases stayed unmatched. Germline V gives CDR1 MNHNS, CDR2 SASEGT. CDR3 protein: CASSEWGTGGAGKNIQYF. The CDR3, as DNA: TGTGCCAGCAGTGAATGGGGGACAGGGGGCGCGGGCAAAAACATTCAGTACTTC.

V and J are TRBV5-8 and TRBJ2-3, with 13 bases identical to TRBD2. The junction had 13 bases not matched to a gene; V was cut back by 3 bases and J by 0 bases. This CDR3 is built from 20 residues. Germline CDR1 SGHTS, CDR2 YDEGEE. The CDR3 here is CASSYLGLAGTTASTDTQYF. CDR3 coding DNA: TGTGCCAGCAGCTACCTGGGACTAGCGGGAACAACTGCTAGCACAGATACGCAGTATTTT.

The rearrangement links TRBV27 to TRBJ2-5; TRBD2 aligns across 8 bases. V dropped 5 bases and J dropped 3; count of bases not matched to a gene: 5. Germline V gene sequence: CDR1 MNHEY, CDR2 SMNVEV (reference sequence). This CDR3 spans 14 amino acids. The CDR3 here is CASSPGTRKETQYF. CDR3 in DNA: TGTGCCAGCAGTCCCGGGACTAGAAAAGAGACCCAGTACTTC.

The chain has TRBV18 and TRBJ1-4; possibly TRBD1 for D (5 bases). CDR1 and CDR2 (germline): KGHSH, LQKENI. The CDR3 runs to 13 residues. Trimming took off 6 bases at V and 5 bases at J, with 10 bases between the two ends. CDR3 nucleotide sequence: TGTGCCAGCTCGGGGGGTCTCAATGAAAAACTGTTTTTT. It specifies CASSGGLNEKLFF.

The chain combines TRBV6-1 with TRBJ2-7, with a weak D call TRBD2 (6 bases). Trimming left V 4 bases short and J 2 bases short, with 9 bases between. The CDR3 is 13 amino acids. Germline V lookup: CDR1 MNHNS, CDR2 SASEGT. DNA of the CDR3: TGTGCCAGCAGTGTGGAGGGAACCTACGAGCAGTACTTC. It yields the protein CASSVEGTYEQYF.

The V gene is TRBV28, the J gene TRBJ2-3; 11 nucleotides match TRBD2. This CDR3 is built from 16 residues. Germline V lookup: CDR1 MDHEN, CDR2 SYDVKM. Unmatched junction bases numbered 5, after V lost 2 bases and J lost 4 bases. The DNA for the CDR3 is TGTGCCAGCAGTTTACTAGCGGGAGGAAGTTCAGATACGCAGTATTTT. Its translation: CASSLLAGGSSDTQYF.

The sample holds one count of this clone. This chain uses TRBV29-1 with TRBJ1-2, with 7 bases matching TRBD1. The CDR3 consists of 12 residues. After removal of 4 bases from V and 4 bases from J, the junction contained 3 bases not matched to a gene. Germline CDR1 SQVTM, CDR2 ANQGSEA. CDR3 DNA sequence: TGCAGCGTTGCCAGGGGGGGCTATGGCTACACCTTC. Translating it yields CSVARGGYGYTF. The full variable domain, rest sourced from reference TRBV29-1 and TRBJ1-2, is SAVISQKPSRDICQRGTSLTIQCQVDSQVTMMFWYRQQPGQSLTLIATANQGSEATYESGFVIDKFPISRPNLTFSTLTVSNMSPEDSSIYLCSVARGGYGYTFGSGTRLTVV.

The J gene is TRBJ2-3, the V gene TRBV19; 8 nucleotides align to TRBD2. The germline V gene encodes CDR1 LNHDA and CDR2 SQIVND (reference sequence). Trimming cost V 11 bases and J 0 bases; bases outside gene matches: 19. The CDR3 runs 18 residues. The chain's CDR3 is CASGGWRGELSSTDTQYF. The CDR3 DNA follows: TGTGCCTCTGGGGGATGGCGGGGGGAACTCTCTAGCACAGATACGCAGTATTTT.

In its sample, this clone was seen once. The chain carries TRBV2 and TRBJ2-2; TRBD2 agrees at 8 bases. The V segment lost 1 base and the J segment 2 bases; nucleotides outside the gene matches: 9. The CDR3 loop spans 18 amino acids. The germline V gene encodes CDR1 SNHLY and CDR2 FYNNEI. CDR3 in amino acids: CASSEGLSREGNTGELFF. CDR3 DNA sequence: TGTGCCAGCAGTGAAGGGCTGTCACGGGAGGGCAACACCGGGGAGCTGTTTTTT.

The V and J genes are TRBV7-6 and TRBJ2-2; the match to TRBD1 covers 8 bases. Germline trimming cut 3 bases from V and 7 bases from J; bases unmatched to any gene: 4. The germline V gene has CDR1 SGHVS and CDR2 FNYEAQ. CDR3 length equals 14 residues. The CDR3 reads CASSLGTGLGELFF. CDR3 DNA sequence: TGTGCCAGCAGCTTGGGGACAGGCCTCGGGGAGCTGTTTTTT.

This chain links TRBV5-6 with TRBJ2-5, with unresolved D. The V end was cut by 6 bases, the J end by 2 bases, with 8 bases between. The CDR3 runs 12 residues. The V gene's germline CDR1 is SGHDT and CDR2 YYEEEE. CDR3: CASMGSQETQYF. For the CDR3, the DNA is TGTGCCAGCATGGGGTCTCAAGAGACCCAGTACTTC. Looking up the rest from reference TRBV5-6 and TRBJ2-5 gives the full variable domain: DAGVTQSPTHLIKTRGQQVTLRCSPKSGHDTVSWYQQALGQGPQFIFQYYEEEERQRGNFPDRFSGHQFPNYSSELNVNALLLGDSALYLCASMGSQETQYFGPGTRLLVL.